Shown below are 5 T cell receptor beta chains from a single sample sequenced in a study of T cells expressing NK-cell markers. TCRdb reanalyzed the 5' RACE reads, giving one entry per CDR3 protein sequence and no DNA. Here the sample table reports about 260,000 distinct CDR3 sequences. The specimen sequenced was blood T cells: a sorted CD56 or NKG2C T cell subset, CD4+ or CD8+ T cells, or bulk PBMC T cells (not recorded which). Receptors were obtained from a man aged 18 to 30 in good health.

J is TRBJ2-2 and V is TRBV2. Germline loops: CDR1 SNHLY, CDR2 FYNNEI. The CDR3 totals 12 residues. The chain's CDR3 is CASSEGLGELFF.

CDR3 in amino acids: CAIRETATDTQYF. The chain recombines TRBV10-3 with TRBJ2-3. The CDR3 is made up of 13 amino acids. Germline V lookup: CDR1 ENHRY, CDR2 SYGVKD.

This chain uses TRBV4-2 with TRBJ2-1; TCRdb's D call of TRBD1 is untestable without DNA. CDR1 is LGHNA and CDR2 is YNFKEQ in the germline V gene. CDR3 length: 13 residues. CDR3 in amino acids: CASSQSRSLEQFF.

The chain combines TRBV30 with TRBJ2-3; TCRdb proposes TRBD1, but this gene call is untestable without DNA. Looked up from germline, CDR1 is GTSNPN and CDR2 is SVGIG (reference sequence). The CDR3 spans 13 residues. CDR3: CAHRQGSTDTQYF. Filled out from reference TRBV30 and TRBJ2-3, the complete variable domain reads SQTIHQWPATLVQPVGSPLSLECTVEGTSNPNLYWYRQAAGRGLQLLFYSVGIGQISSEVPQNLSASRPQDRQFILSSKKLLLSDSGFYLCAHRQGSTDTQYFGPGTRLTVL.

The rearrangement links TRBV20-1 to TRBJ2-1. Germline V gene lookup returns CDR1 DFQATT and CDR2 SNEGSKA (reference sequence). This CDR3 is 13 amino acids long. The CDR3 spells CSASRSLFNEQFF.